These 3 T cell receptor beta chains share one sample of origin, sequenced in a study of blood T cell repertoires in COVID-19. Assay used: immunoSEQ multiplex PCR; TCRdb lists only in-frame clones, some missing. The sample comprises roughly 100,000 clones, about 86% of which are singletons, and 30% to 45% rests with the top ten. The sample was peripheral blood. The receptors derive from a man at least 80 years old with acute or convalescent COVID-19.

V gene TRBV28 combines with J gene TRBJ2-2; 10 bases are shared with TRBD1. J was trimmed by 5 bases and V by 4 bases; bases with no gene match: 4. Per germline, CDR1 MDHEN and CDR2 SYDVKM. The CDR3 runs to 15 residues. The CDR3 is CASSSGTGETGELFF. The CDR3 DNA reads TGTGCCAGCAGTTCCGGGACAGGGGAAACCGGGGAGCTGTTTTTT.

V usage is TRBV5-1 and J usage is TRBJ1-2, with D unclear. V was clipped by 1 base and J by 3 bases, with 10 bases between them. The CDR3 spans 14 residues. Per germline, CDR1 SGHRS and CDR2 YFSETQ. CDR3 nucleotide sequence: TGCGCCAGCAGCTTGACGGGGAGTGACTATGGCTACACCTTC. Residues: CASSLTGSDYGYTF.

V is TRBV29-1 and J is TRBJ1-2; D ambiguous. V was clipped by 0 bases and J by 7 bases, with 6 bases between them. Germline-derived CDR1 and CDR2 are SQVTM and ANQGSEA. This CDR3 is built from 11 residues. In DNA form, the CDR3 reads TGCAGCGTTGAAGACACAGTTGGCTACACCTTC. Amino acids: CSVEDTVGYTF.